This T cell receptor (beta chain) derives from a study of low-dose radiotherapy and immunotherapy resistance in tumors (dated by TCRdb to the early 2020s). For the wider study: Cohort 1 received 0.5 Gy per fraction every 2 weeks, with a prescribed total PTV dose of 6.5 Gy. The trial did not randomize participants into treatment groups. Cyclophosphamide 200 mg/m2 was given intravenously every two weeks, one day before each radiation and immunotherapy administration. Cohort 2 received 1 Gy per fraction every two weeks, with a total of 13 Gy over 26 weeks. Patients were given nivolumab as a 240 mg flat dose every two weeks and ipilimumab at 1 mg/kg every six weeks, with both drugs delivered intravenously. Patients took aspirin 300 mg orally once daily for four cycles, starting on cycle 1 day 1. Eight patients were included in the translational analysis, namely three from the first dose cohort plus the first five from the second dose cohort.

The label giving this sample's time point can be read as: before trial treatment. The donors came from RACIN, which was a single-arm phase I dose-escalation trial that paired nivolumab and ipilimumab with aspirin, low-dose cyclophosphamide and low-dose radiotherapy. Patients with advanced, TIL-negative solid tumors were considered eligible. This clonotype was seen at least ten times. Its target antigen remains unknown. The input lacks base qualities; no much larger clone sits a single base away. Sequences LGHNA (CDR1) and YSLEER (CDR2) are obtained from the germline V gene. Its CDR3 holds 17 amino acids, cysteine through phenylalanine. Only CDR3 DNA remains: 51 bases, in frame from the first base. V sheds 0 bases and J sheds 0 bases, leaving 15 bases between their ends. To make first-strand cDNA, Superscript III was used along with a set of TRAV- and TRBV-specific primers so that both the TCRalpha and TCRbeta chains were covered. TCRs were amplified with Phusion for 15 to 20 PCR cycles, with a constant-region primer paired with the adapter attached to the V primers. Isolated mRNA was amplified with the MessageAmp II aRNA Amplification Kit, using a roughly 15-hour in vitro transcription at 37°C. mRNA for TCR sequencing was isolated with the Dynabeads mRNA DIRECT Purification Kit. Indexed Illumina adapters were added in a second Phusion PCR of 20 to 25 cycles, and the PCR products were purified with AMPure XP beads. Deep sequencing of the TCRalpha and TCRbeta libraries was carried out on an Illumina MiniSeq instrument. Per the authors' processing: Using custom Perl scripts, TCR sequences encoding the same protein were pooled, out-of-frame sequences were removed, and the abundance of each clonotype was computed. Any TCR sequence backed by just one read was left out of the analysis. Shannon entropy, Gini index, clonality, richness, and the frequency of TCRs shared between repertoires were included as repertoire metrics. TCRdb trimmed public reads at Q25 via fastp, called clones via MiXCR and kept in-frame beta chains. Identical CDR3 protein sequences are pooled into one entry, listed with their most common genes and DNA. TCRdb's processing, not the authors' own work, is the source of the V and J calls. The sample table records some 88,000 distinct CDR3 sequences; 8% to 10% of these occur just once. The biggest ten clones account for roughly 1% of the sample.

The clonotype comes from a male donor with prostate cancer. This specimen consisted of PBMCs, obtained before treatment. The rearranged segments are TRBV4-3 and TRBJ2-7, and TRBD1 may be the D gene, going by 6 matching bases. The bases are TGCGCCAGCAGCCAAGATAACCCAGGGGTTGGCTCCTACGAGCAGTACTTC. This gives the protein CASSQDNPGVGSYEQYF.